Included here is one TCR beta chain sequence, with context. Its antigen remains undetermined. Per-base quality was not reported, and no clone a single base away is much larger than it. The CDR3 regions of human TCRbeta chains were analyzed by immunosequencing. Per the authors' processing: TCRs in the repertoires were matched against a reference library of SARS-CoV-2-specific TCRs that had been generated with the MIRA antigen-specificity platform. Breadth was defined as the fraction of unique TCRs that were SARS-CoV-2-associated. Depth was defined as the fraction of total T cells that were SARS-CoV-2-associated. Using the MIRA data, each spike-specific TCR was assigned both to the spike region to which the TCR was reactive and to a CD4 or CD8 class. Log10-transformed breadth and depth values were compared by one-way ANOVA with Sidak's multiple comparisons tests. This is the immuneACCESS table as TCRdb keeps it, with only in-frame sequences that have V and J called. A part of the clones is gone; compared with another copy, unresolved V genes explain less than half, and the rest is unexplained. Clonal size and the V and J genes are those of that table, whereas D and trimming came from the DNA. The sample table shows approximately 140,000 clones, and under 95% are seen once. Around 5.2% of the sample rests with the top ten.

The data were taken from a study of T cell responses to AZD1222 COVID-19 vaccine (dated by TCRdb to the early 2020s). Regarding the research as a whole: Because spike-specific TCR depth and breadth did not differ between the two schedules, AZD1222 recipients who got a second dose at roughly 4 weeks were pooled with those who got a second dose at roughly 12 weeks. A total of approximately 240 trial participants underwent TCR sequencing, of whom 207 had received two doses of AZD1222 and 26 had received two doses of the MenACWY control vaccine. Trial participants were enrolled by age into 18-55, 56-69 and 70-plus year subgroups, with approximately 150, 28 and 58 TCR-sequenced participants respectively.

CDR1 and CDR2 are read off the germline V gene as SGHTS and YDEGEE. Trimming costs V 4 bases and J 2 bases, and their ends lie 10 bases apart. The CDR3 has 14 amino acids, counting the end cysteine and phenylalanine. The retained sequence is limited to the CDR3, 42 bases, with the frame set at the first base. The intended sense of this specimen's time point label: baseline before first vaccination. Vaccinee samples were obtained from the UK trials COV001 and COV002, which included a single-blind randomized controlled phase 2/3 trial of AZD1222 (ChAdOx1 nCoV-19) in healthy adults. For TCRbeta chain sequencing, PBMC samples were collected from trial participants at day 0 and at day 28 after the second dose. Results the study describes overall, beyond this receptor: The 56-69-year group was small, and its depth increase did not reach significance, likely because of low power. CD4 TCRs associated with the vaccine covered the entire spike protein, and the dominant responses were in regions 160-218 and 743-854. Because no samples from the day 14 peak response were available, repertoires could be characterized only after the peak T cell response. Reportedly, almost half of the unique spike-specific TCRs recognized epitopes lying outside the regions that are mutated in the B.1.351 and B.1.1.7 variants. After two AZD1222 doses, spike-specific TCR breadth and depth were significantly higher than at day 0 and than in MenACWY recipients. Participants were mostly white British, with more females than males. The authors suggested clonal diversity may have been underestimated. Only five or six AZD1222 recipients were SARS-CoV-2 seropositive at baseline, limiting conclusions about previously exposed vaccinees.

The chain is assembled from TRBV5-8 and TRBJ1-3; too little of a D gene remains to name it. The sample was peripheral blood, taken on day 0 of AZD1222 vaccination. The TCR originated in an adult in good health. The DNA is as follows: TGTGCCAGCAGCCTAAGGACGGCTGGAAACACCATATATTTT. It translates as CASSLRTAGNTIYF.